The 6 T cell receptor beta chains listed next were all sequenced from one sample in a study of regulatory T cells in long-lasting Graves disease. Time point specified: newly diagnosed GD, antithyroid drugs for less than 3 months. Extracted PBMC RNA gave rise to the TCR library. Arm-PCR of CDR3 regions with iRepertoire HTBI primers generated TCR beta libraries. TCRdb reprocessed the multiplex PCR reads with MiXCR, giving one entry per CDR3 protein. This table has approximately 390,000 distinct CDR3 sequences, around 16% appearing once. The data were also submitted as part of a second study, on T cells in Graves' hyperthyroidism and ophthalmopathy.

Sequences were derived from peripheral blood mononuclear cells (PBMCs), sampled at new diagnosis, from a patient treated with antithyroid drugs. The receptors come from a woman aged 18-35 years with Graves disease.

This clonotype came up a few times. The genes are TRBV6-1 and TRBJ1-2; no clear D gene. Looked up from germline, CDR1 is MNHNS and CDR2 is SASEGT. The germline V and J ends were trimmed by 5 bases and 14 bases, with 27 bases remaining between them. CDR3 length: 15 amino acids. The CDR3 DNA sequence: TGTGCCAGCAGTCCTCGCCCCGACGGAACGCTAATTTTAACCTTC. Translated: CASSPRPDGTLILTF.

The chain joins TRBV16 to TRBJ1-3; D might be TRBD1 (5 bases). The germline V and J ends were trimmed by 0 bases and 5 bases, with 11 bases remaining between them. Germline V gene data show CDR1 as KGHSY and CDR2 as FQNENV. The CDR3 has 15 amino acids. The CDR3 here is CASSQSQGPRNTIYF. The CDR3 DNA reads TGTGCCAGCAGCCAATCGCAGGGACCTAGAAACACCATATATTTT.

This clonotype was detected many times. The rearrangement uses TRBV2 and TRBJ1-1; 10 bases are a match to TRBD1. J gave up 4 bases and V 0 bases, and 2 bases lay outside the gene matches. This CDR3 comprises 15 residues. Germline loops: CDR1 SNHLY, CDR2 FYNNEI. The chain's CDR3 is CASSEARQGATEAFF. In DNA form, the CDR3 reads TGTGCCAGCAGTGAAGCCAGACAGGGGGCCACTGAAGCTTTCTTT. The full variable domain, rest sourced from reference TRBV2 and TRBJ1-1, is EPEVTQTPSHQVTQMGQEVILRCVPISNHLYFYWYRQILGQKVEFLVSFYNNEISEKSEIFDDQFSVERPDGSNFTLKIRSTKLEDSAMYFCASSEARQGATEAFFGQGTRLTVV.

DNA of the CDR3: TGTGCCAGCAGCCAAGGCGGACAGGGAAGAGAAAACACCATATATTTT. Its protein product is CASSQGGQGRENTIYF. The chain carries TRBV3-1 and TRBJ1-3, with TRBD1 identical over 8 bases. The germline gives CDR1 LGHDT, CDR2 YNNKEL (reference sequence). Losses at the gene ends were 1 base for V and 6 bases for J; bases not matched to a gene: 8. The CDR3 loop spans 16 amino acids.

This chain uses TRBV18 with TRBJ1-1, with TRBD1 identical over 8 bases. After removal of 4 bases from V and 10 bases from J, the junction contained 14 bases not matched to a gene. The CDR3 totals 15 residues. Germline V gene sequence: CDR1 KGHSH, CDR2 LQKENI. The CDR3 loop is CASSLGQGLDRGAFF. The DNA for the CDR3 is TGTGCCAGCTCACTCGGACAGGGTCTAGACCGAGGAGCTTTCTTT.

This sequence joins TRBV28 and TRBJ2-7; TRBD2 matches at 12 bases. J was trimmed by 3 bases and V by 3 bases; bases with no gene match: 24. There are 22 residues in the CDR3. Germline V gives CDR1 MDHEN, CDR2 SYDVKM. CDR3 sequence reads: CASSFPPPPRLAGANQYYEQYF. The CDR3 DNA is TGTGCCAGCAGTTTTCCCCCCCCCCCCCGACTAGCGGGAGCGAACCAATACTACGAGCAGTACTTC.